Sequencing of this T cell receptor (beta chain) was carried out in a study of blood T cell repertoires in COVID-19. About the study: Spain, Italy and the United States supplied samples that represented acute and convalescent COVID-19. PBMCs, B-cell-depleted T cells, or T cells were the source of the cDNA or gDNA that made up the material.

In the source study's methods: The authors estimated nucleated cell counts from reference gene primer amplification. The assay was immunoSEQ multiplex PCR, and TCRdb's table has in-frame clones only and misses some. The DNA gave D and trimming, while V, J and clone size come from that table. The repertoire holds around 90,000 clones, with approximately 78% as singletons. Germline assignment: CDR1 SGHAT and CDR2 FQDESV (reference sequence). Trimming removed 8 bases at V and 2 bases at J, with 16 bases between. There are 14 residues in the CDR3. The chain links TRBV11-1 to TRBJ2-7, with TRBD1 as a possible D gene (5 bases). The sequencing sample was made of peripheral blood. This TCR came from a human donor in a cohort sampled during active COVID-19. CDR3 region: CASGTRQPTYEQYF. The CDR3 nucleotides are TGTGCCAGCGGAACCCGACAGCCAACCTACGAGCAGTACTTC.